The clone carrying this TCR beta chain was counted ten times or more. The data belong to a study of low-dose radiotherapy and immunotherapy resistance in tumors. As for the study in general: Cohort 2 patients were irradiated with 1 Gy every two weeks, reaching 13 Gy over 26 weeks.

Time point here: before trial treatment. With TRAV- and TRBV-specific primers, first-strand cDNA was made, covering the alpha and beta chains. TCR amplification ran roughly 20 PCR cycles using constant-region and V-primer adapter primers. TCRdb re-derived calls from the reads in MiXCR, one entry per CDR3 protein. This sample has around 64,000 distinct CDR3 sequences, with about 26% found just once. The source is a male donor with rectosigmoid adenocarcinoma. The input for sequencing was PBMCs, taken before treatment.

This CDR3 reads CATSPGQNKNIQYF. The CDR3 bases are TGTGCCACCAGCCCGGGACAGAACAAAAACATTCAGTACTTC. The gene calls are TRBV24-1 and TRBJ2-4; 7 bases match TRBD1. CDR3 length equals 14 residues. The germline CDR1 and CDR2 sequences are KGHDR and SFDVKD. The ends lost 7 bases at V and 3 bases at J; junction bases unmatched: 5.